One sample yielded the 23 T cell receptor beta chains listed below, sequenced in a study of somatic mutations in cytotoxic T cells in rheumatoid arthritis. Clones were read by immunoSEQ multiplex PCR, and TCRdb kept only the in-frame ones, dropping some. The table has some 12,000 clones, more than 75% seen once. Sequenced material: CD8+ T cells sorted from blood. These receptors were taken from a middle-aged man in good health.

The chain couples TRBV29-1 to TRBJ1-1, with 10 bases matching TRBD1. CDR1 and CDR2 from the germline V gene are SQVTM and ANQGSEA. V trimming: 7 bases; J trimming: 6 bases; junction bases outside the gene matches: 8. The CDR3 contains 13 residues. CDR3 DNA: TGCAGCGGACGGACAGGGGGTATAGCTGAAGCTTTCTTT. Its protein product is CSGRTGGIAEAFF.

In its sample, this clone was seen once. The rearrangement links TRBV7-6 to TRBJ1-4; 8 nucleotides agree with TRBD1. The trim removed 5 bases at V and 6 bases at J, leaving 5 bases unmatched. This CDR3 comprises 14 residues. Germline V gene data show CDR1 as SGHVS and CDR2 as FNYEAQ. CDR3 bases: TGTGCCAGCAGCAACAGGGGGGTTGATGAAAAACTGTTTTTT. This translates into CASSNRGVDEKLFF.

The chain is built from TRBV11-2 and TRBJ2-7, with D possibly called TRBD1 or TRBD2 (5 bases each). The CDR3 totals 16 residues. The germline gives CDR1 SGHAT, CDR2 FQNNGV. Between the trimmed V and J ends, which lost 1 base and 3 bases, there was a span of 16 bases. The CDR3 region is CASSLGRGTRHYEQYV. The CDR3 DNA is TGTGCCAGCAGCTTAGGTAGGGGCACTAGGCACTACGAGCAGTACGTC.

This clone was counted a single time. This chain links TRBV7-9 with TRBJ2-1, with 11 nucleotides matching TRBD1. The J segment lost 4 bases and the V segment lost 5 bases, leaving 7 bases of the junction unmatched. Germline-derived CDR1 and CDR2 are SEHNR and FQNEAQ (reference sequence). This CDR3 region has 16 residues. For the CDR3, the DNA is TGTGCCAGCAGCCCTCAGGACAGGGGGCTTTACAATGAGCAGTTCTTC. Translation gives CASSPQDRGLYNEQFF.

The chain combines TRBV13 with TRBJ1-2, with a possible D match to TRBD1 (5 bases). V lost 2 bases and J 5 bases, leaving 18 bases between the germline ends. The CDR3 spans 16 residues. Germline V lookup: CDR1 PRHDT, CDR2 FYEKMQ (reference sequence). The CDR3 protein is CASSLSLVGAAYGYTF. In nucleotides, the CDR3 is TGTGCCAGCAGCTTATCACTTGTCGGGGCGGCATATGGCTACACCTTC.

The CDR3 DNA reads as TGTGCCAGCAGTGAAACAGGGATGAGTGAGCAGTTCTTC. This translates into CASSETGMSEQFF. This rearrangement joins TRBV6-4 to TRBJ2-1; TRBD1 is a possible D gene (6 bases). The germline CDR1 and CDR2 sequences are MRHNA and SNTAGT. This CDR3 contains 13 residues. Trimming removed 3 bases from V and 9 bases from J, with 12 bases in between.

The chain carries TRBV7-3 and TRBJ1-2, with TRBD1 identical over 8 bases. Germline V lookup: CDR1 SGHTA, CDR2 FQGTGA. V trimming: 2 bases; J trimming: 0 bases; junction bases outside the gene matches: 2. The CDR3 is 15 residues long. The CDR3 protein is CASSLGQGTNYGYTF. DNA for the CDR3: TGTGCCAGCAGCTTAGGACAGGGAACTAACTATGGCTACACCTTC.

V and J are TRBV6-1 and TRBJ2-1; the match to TRBD2 covers 10 bases. Germline values: CDR1 MNHNS, CDR2 SASEGT. The CDR3 is 14 residues long. Unmatched junction bases numbered 2, after V lost 6 bases and J lost 3 bases. DNA for the CDR3: TGTGCCAGCAGCTCTAGCGGGAGCTACAATGAGCAGTTCTTC. It translates to CASSSSGSYNEQFF.

The V call is TRBV19, the J call TRBJ2-1; D remains ambiguous. Trimming removed 7 bases from V and 4 bases from J, with 11 bases in between. CDR3 size: 13 residues. CDR1 LNHDA and CDR2 SQIVND come from the germline V gene (reference sequence). CDR3 in amino acids: CASNDPEYNEQFF. As DNA, the CDR3 is TGTGCCAGTAACGACCCAGAGTACAATGAGCAGTTCTTC.

The chain couples TRBV28 to TRBJ1-2; 7 bases are shared with TRBD1. The length of the CDR3 is 14 residues. Trimming took 2 bases from V and 5 from J; bases not matched to a gene: 5. Germline values: CDR1 MDHEN, CDR2 SYDVKM. The CDR3 nucleotides read TGTGCCAGCAGTTTAGGGACAGCATCTTATGGCTACACCTTC. This sequence encodes CASSLGTASYGYTF.

The chain carries TRBV18 and TRBJ1-2; 7 nucleotides agree with TRBD1. The germline V gene encodes CDR1 KGHSH and CDR2 LQKENI. The V segment lost 0 bases and the J segment 4 bases; nucleotides outside the gene matches: 2. The CDR3 sequence is 14 residues long. CDR3 bases: TGTGCCAGCTCACCACCGGACAGGATCTATGGCTACACCTTC. Encoded protein: CASSPPDRIYGYTF.

The chain links TRBV4-2 to TRBJ2-5; D is possibly TRBD1 or TRBD2 (5 bases each). The CDR3 length is 14 residues. Trimming cost V 2 bases and J 4 bases, with 11 bases left between them. CDR1 is LGHNA and CDR2 is YNFKEQ in the germline V gene. CDR3: CASSQTGPLETQYF. The CDR3 nucleotides read TGTGCCAGCAGCCAAACGGGGCCCCTAGAGACCCAGTACTTC.

The rearrangement uses TRBV18 and TRBJ1-2; perhaps TRBD1 as D (5 bases). With 3 bases removed from V and 8 bases from J, the gap between germline ends came to 19 bases. The CDR3 is 15 residues long. Per germline, CDR1 KGHSH and CDR2 LQKENI. CDR3 sequence (DNA): TGTGCCAGCTCACCTTCTGGGCAGGGCGCCGTCGGCTACACCTTC. Translating gives CASSPSGQGAVGYTF. The full variable domain, rest sourced from reference TRBV18 and TRBJ1-2, is NAGVMQNPRHLVRRRGQEARLRCSPMKGHSHVYWYRQLPEEGLKFMVYLQKENIIDESGMPKERFSAEFPKEGPSILRIQQVVRGDSAAYFCASSPSGQGAVGYTFGSGTRLTVV.

The V and J genes are TRBV11-2 and TRBJ1-6; tentative D call: TRBD1 (6 bases). The germline gives CDR1 SGHAT, CDR2 FQNNGV. Trimming removed 1 base at V and 7 bases at J, with 8 bases between. The CDR3 sequence is 14 residues long. CDR3 DNA sequence: TGTGCCAGCAGCTTAGGACAGGACAATTCACCCCTCCACTTT. It translates to CASSLGQDNSPLHF.

The chain carries TRBV4-1 and TRBJ2-1; unclear D gene. CDR1 is MGHRA, CDR2 YSYEKL, per germline. The V and J ends lost 2 bases and 0 bases respectively, with 14 bases between them. The CDR3 runs 17 residues. CDR3 DNA: TGCGCCAGCAGCCAATGGGTGGCAGCGAGCTCCTACAATGAGCAGTTCTTC. Translated: CASSQWVAASSYNEQFF.

The rearrangement joins TRBV28 to TRBJ1-5; tentative D call: TRBD1 (6 bases). The length of the CDR3 is 15 residues. V lost 1 base to trimming and J lost 4 bases, with 11 bases between them. Germline V gene data show CDR1 as MDHEN and CDR2 as SYDVKM. Here the CDR3 reads CASSLFTGANQPQHF. As DNA, the CDR3 is TGTGCCAGCAGTTTATTTACGGGGGCTAATCAGCCCCAGCATTTT.

The V call is TRBV4-2, the J call TRBJ2-7; 7 nucleotides agree with TRBD1. This CDR3 is 18 amino acids long. The J segment lost 4 bases and the V segment lost 2 bases, leaving 17 bases of the junction unmatched. Germline CDR1 and CDR2: LGHNA and YNFKEQ. CDR3 region: CASSQNPSTGQRMYEQYF. The CDR3, as DNA: TGTGCCAGCAGCCAAAACCCATCAACGGGACAGCGGATGTACGAGCAGTACTTC.

The chain joins TRBV27 to TRBJ2-1; D is tentatively TRBD1 or TRBD2 (5 bases each). V gave up 8 bases and J gave up 6 bases, with 14 bases separating them. The V gene's germline CDR1 is MNHEY and CDR2 SMNVEV (reference sequence). The CDR3 totals 13 residues. CDR3 in amino acids: CASGPGAVNEQFF. The CDR3 nucleotides read TGTGCCAGCGGACCCGGGGCCGTCAATGAGCAGTTCTTC.

The chain employs TRBV11-3 and TRBJ2-1; 8 positions match TRBD2. The CDR3 has 16 amino acids. V lost 4 bases, J lost 6 bases, and 11 bases stayed unmatched. Looked up from germline, CDR1 is SGHNT and CDR2 is YENEEA. CDR3 in DNA: TGTGCCAGCAGCTCCTACTCCGGACTAGCCCCCAATGAGCAGTTCTTC. It encodes CASSSYSGLAPNEQFF.

This clone was seen just once. The V gene is TRBV30, the J gene TRBJ2-7, with 10 bases identical to TRBD1. The V segment lost 1 base and the J segment 3 bases; nucleotides outside the gene matches: 3. This CDR3 is built from 14 residues. Per germline, CDR1 GTSNPN and CDR2 SVGIG (reference sequence). CDR3: CAWSGTGGIYEQYF. The CDR3 DNA reads as TGTGCCTGGAGTGGGACAGGGGGTATCTACGAGCAGTACTTC.

The rearrangement links TRBV4-1 to TRBJ2-1; tentative D call: TRBD1 (5 bases). Between the trimmed V and J ends, which lost 1 base and 2 bases, there was a span of 27 bases. Germline CDR1 and CDR2: MGHRA and YSYEKL. CDR3 length: 21 amino acids. This CDR3 is CASSQVPDQSLIRATYNEQFF. The CDR3 region has the DNA TGCGCCAGCAGCCAAGTGCCGGATCAAAGTTTAATCAGGGCCACCTACAATGAGCAGTTCTTC.

In its sample, this clone was seen once. The chain recombines TRBV7-9 with TRBJ1-1; D is undetermined. The CDR3 totals 10 residues. V was shortened by 9 bases and J by 1 base, with 3 bases between the two germline ends. Germline assignment: CDR1 SEHNR and CDR2 FQNEAQ (reference sequence). The CDR3 nucleotides are TGTGCCAGTGAGAACACTGAAGCTTTCTTT. Protein: CASENTEAFF.

The CDR3 is CASSSLGQGAGSPLHF. The CDR3, as DNA: TGTGCCAGCAGCTCTCTGGGACAGGGGGCTGGTTCACCCCTCCACTTT. V usage is TRBV11-2 and J usage is TRBJ1-6, with 12 bases that match TRBD1. The CDR3 covers 16 residues. Unmatched junction bases numbered 7, after V lost 4 bases and J lost 9 bases. Germline lookup yields CDR1 SGHAT and CDR2 FQNNGV.